Reported below is one T cell receptor beta chain. What it binds is not known. The data are from a study of vaccination effects on CD4 cells after COVID-19. Study context: Participants were vaccinated with two doses of either the BNT162b2 or mRNA-1273 vaccine. Overall study findings and caveats: Clones induced by infection and by vaccine showed marked clonal contraction late after vaccination.

Peptide-pool stimulation followed by sequencing identified expanded antigen-specific CD4+ clonotypes in the ViraFEST assay. Cultured cells yielded isolated CD4+ T cells after approximately nine days. Vaccine recipients had no previous SARS-CoV-2 infection; their nucleocapsid antibodies were negative. In culture with 8 to 10 IU/ml IL-2 and 9 to 10 ug/ml peptides, PBMC were grown at around 1.8 million per well. It was on days 3 and 7 that half the medium was replaced with IL-2 medium. The CDR3 runs 15 residues. V lost 3 bases and J lost 3, with 12 bases in between. Germline lookup yields CDR1 MNHEY and CDR2 SMNVEV (reference sequence). This table comes from immunoSEQ multiplex PCR, and its TCRdb copy is limited to in-frame clones, with some not included. The sample lists 55,000 to 75,000 clones; 65% to 85% were seen once.

The chain uses TRBV27 and TRBJ1-5, with D possibly TRBD1 on 5 matching bases. This receptor was identified in a human donor who received a COVID-19 vaccine. The starting material was CD4+ T cells from PBMCs cultured with HCoV-OC43 spike peptides, obtained before COVID-19 vaccination. The subset here: HCoV-OC43 spike overlapping peptide pool stimulation. CDR3 in DNA: TGTGCCAGCAGTTTTTGGGGGAGGAACAATCAGCCCCAGCATTTT. This translates into CASSFWGRNNQPQHF.